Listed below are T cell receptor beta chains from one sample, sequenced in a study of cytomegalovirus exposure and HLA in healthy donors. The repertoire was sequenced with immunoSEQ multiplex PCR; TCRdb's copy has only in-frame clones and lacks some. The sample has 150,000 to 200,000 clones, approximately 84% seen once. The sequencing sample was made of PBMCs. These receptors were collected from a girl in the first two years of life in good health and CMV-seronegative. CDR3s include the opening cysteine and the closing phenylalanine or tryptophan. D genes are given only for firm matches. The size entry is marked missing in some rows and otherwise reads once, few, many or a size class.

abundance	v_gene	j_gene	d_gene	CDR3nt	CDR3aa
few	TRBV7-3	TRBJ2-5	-	TGTGCCAGCAGCTTCGGGAGCCAAGAGACCCAGTACTTC	CASSFGSQETQYF
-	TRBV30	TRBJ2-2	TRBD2	TGTGCCTGGAGTTTGCTAGCGGCGAACACCGGGGAGCTGTTTTTT	CAWSLLAANTGELFF
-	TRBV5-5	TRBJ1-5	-	TGTGCCAGCAGCCTAGGACAGTCCCCCAATCAGCCCCAGCATTTT	CASSLGQSPNQPQHF
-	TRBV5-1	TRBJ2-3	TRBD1	TGCGCCAGCAGCTTCACAGGGACAGGTACAGATACGCAGTATTTT	CASSFTGTGTDTQYF
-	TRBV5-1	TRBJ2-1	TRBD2	TGCGCCAGCAGCTTTGATAGCGGGGGGCTCTACAATGAGCAGTTCTTC	CASSFDSGGLYNEQFF
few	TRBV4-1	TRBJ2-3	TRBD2	TGCGCCAGCAGCCGAGTAGCGGGTGGCACAGATACGCAGTATTTT	CASSRVAGGTDTQYF
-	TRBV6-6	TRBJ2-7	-	TGTGCCAGCAGTTACTCGAGAACTAGTAGGGTGCAGTACTTC	CASSYSRTSRVQYF
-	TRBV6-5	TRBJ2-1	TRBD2	TGTGCCAGCAGTTACGGGGTAGCGGGGGTGAGGAATGAGCAGTTCTTC	CASSYGVAGVRNEQFF
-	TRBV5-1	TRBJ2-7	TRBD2	TGCGCCAGCAGCTCTAGCGGGGTAACCTCCTACGAGCAGTACTTC	CASSSSGVTSYEQYF
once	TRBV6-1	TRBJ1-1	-	TGTGCCAGCAGTGAAACTAGGAACACTGAAGCTTTCTTT	CASSETRNTEAFF
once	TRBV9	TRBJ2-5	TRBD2	TGTGCCAGCAGCCCGACCAGCGGGATAGAGACCCAGTACTTC	CASSPTSGIETQYF
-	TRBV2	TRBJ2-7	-	TGTGCCAGCAGTGGCCTACACGTCTCCAAGACAGGAGCCCACTACGAGCAGTACTTC	CASSGLHVSKTGAHYEQYF
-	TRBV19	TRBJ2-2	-	TGTGCCAGTATAGGAGGGCCAGACAACACCGGGGAGCTGTTTTTT	CASIGGPDNTGELFF
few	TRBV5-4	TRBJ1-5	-	TGTGCCAGCAGCCGACTCTATAGCAATCAGCCCCAGCATTTT	CASSRLYSNQPQHF
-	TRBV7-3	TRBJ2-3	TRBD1	TGTGCCAGCAGCATTACAGGGGGGCTCACAGATACGCAGTATTTT	CASSITGGLTDTQYF
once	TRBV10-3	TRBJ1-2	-	TGTGCCATCAGTCCTGACAGGAACTATGGCTACACCTTC	CAISPDRNYGYTF
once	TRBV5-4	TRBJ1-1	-	TGTGCCAGCAGTCCCCGGGAGAACACTGAAGCTTTCTTT	CASSPRENTEAFF
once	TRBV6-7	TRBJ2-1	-	TGTGCCAGCAGTTACCACAGAGAGCAGTTCTTC	CASSYHREQFF
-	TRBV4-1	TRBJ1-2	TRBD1	TGCGCCAGCAGCCAAACCCGGGACAGGGGGTATGGCTACACCTTC	CASSQTRDRGYGYTF
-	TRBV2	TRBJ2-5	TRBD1	TGTGCCAGCAGTGAGTGGCAGGGGGCTAAGACCCAGTACTTC	CASSEWQGAKTQYF
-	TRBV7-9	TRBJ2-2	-	TGTGCCAGCAGCTTACAGGGAACCGGGGAGCTGTTTTTT	CASSLQGTGELFF
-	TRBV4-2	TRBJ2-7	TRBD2	TGTGCCAGCAGCCCTCCCCATAGCGGGTTTACCTACGAGCAGTACTTC	CASSPPHSGFTYEQYF
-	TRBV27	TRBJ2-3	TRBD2	TGTGCCAGCAGTTTATCGGTGTCGGCTAGCGGGGCCCCCACAGATACGCAGTATTTT	CASSLSVSASGAPTDTQYF
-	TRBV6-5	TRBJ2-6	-	TGTGCCAGCAGTGGAGGGTTGGCTGGGGCCAACGTCCTGACTTTC	CASSGGLAGANVLTF
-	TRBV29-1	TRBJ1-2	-	TGCAGCGTTGTGAGCGGTTATATAGGTGGCTACACCTTC	CSVVSGYIGGYTF
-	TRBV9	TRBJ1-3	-	TGTGCCAGCAGCGCCTCAAACGGGGCTGGAAACACCATATATTTT	CASSASNGAGNTIYF
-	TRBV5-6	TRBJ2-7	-	TGTGCCAGCAGCTTGGGGACACGTTACGACGAGCAGTACTTC	CASSLGTRYDEQYF
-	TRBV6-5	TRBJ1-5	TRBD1	TGTGCCAGCAGTTCCAGGGGGCTTGGTCAGCCCCAGCATTTT	CASSSRGLGQPQHF
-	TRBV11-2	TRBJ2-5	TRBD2	TGTGCCAGCAGCTCCTATAGCGGGGGGGACCAAGAGACCCAGTACTTC	CASSSYSGGDQETQYF
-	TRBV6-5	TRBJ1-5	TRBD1	TGTGCCAGCAGACCTAGGGGGCTAGGCAGTCAGCCCCAGCATTTT	CASRPRGLGSQPQHF
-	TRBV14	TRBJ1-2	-	TGTGCCAGCAGCCAGGACGGCCTGGGACATTTTTATGGCTACACCTTC	CASSQDGLGHFYGYTF
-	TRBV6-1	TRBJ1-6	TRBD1	TGTGCCAGCAGTGAAGCCGCCGGGGACAGGGGGAGGTCACCCCTCCACTTT	CASSEAAGDRGRSPLHF
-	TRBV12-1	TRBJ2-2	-	TGTGCCAGCAGCCAGATAGCGGGGGCCGGGGAGCTGTTTTTT	CASSQIAGAGELFF
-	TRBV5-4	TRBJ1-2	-	TGTGCCAGCAGCTCGGACAGCCATGGCTACACCTTC	CASSSDSHGYTF
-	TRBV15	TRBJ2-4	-	TGTGCCACCAGCAGAGACAGGCTGCAAAACATTCAGTACTTC	CATSRDRLQNIQYF
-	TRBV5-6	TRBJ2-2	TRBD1	TGTGCCAGCAGCTTGGCCCTGGGACAGGGGACCGGGGAGCTGTTTTTT	CASSLALGQGTGELFF
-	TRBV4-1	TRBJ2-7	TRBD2	TGCGCCAGCAGCCAATTAATAGTGGGACTAGCGGGTCGTGAGGAGCAGTACTTC	CASSQLIVGLAGREEQYF
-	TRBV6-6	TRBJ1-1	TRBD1	TGTGCCAGCAGTTACCCCGGGGACAGGGGGGACACTGAAGCTTTCTTT	CASSYPGDRGDTEAFF
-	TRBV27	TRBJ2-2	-	TGTGCCAGCAGTTTATATATCGAGACAGGGGAGCTGTTTTTT	CASSLYIETGELFF
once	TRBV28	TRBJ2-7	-	TGTGCCAGCAGTGTAAGACTAGGCCACAGCTCCTACGAGCAGTACTTC	CASSVRLGHSSYEQYF
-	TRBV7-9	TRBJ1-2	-	TGTGCCAGCAGCAAAGGGACGTTCAGGGGTGGCTACACCTTC	CASSKGTFRGGYTF
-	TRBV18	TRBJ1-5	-	TGTGCCAGCTCCCCAGGGGAGGTGCGGTATCAGCCCCAGCATTTT	CASSPGEVRYQPQHF
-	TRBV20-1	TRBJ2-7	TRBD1	TGCAGTGCTATTCTAGGACAGGAGTCCTTC	CSAILGQESF
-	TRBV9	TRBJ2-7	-	TGTGCCAGCAGCGTTATGGAGACTAGCTCCTACGAGCAGTACTTC	CASSVMETSSYEQYF
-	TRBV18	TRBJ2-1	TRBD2	TGTGCCAGCTCACCATACAACCGGGCTAGCGGCTTTTACAATGAGCAGTTCTTC	CASSPYNRASGFYNEQFF
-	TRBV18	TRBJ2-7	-	TGTGCCAGCTCACGACCGGGACTCCAAGCCTACGAGCAGTACTTC	CASSRPGLQAYEQYF
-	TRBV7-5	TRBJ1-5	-	TGTGTCAGAAGCCCGGACAGGGGCGGGCGTCAGCCCCAGCATTTT	CVRSPDRGGRQPQHF
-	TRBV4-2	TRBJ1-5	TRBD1	TGTGCCAGCAGCCGCCTACAGGGGGAGGATCAGCCCCAGCATTTT	CASSRLQGEDQPQHF
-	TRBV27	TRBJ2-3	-	TGTGCCAGCAGGGACACTCCCGCACAAGATACGCAGTATTTT	CASRDTPAQDTQYF
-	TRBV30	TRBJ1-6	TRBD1	TGTGCCTGGAGTGACACAGGGGGTAATTCACCCCTCCACTTT	CAWSDTGGNSPLHF
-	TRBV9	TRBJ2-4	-	TGTGCCAGCAGCGTAACCGGGACACCCAAAAACATTCAGTACTTC	CASSVTGTPKNIQYF
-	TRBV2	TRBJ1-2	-	TGTGCCAGCAGTGAAAGCGGACTCTATGGCTACACCTTC	CASSESGLYGYTF
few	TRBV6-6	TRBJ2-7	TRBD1	TGTGCCAGCTCTTGGACAGGGATTTACGAGCAGTACTTC	CASSWTGIYEQYF
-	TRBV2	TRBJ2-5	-	TGTGCCAGCAGTGTCGGACAGCAAGAGACCCAGTACTTC	CASSVGQQETQYF
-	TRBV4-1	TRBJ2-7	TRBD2	TGCGCCAGCAGCCAAGATCCTCGGGCTAGCGGGGGGGCCGACGAGCAGTACTTC	CASSQDPRASGGADEQYF
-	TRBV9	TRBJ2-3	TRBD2	TGTGCCAGCAGCGCACTTTCGACTAGCGGCACAGATACGCAGTATTTT	CASSALSTSGTDTQYF
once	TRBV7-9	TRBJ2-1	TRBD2	TGTGCCAGCAGCTTAGGGCGGGCGGGAGTTGATGAGCAGTTCTTC	CASSLGRAGVDEQFF
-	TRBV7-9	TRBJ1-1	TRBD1	TGTGCCAGCAGCTTGAAACAGGGGGCGCCTGGCACTGAAGCTTTCTTT	CASSLKQGAPGTEAFF
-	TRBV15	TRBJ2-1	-	TGTGCCACCAGCAGAGATGTGAGTTATGAGCAGTTCTTC	CATSRDVSYEQFF
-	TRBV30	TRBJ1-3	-	TGTGCCTGGAGTGTACCCAGAATCTCTGGAAACACCATATATTTT	CAWSVPRISGNTIYF